The 14 T cell receptor beta chains below were found in one sample sequenced in a study of post-analysis software for immune sequencing data. Study findings and constraints: Patients had higher frequencies than controls of four to six TRBV segments, including TRBV5-6, TRBV5-1 and TRBV20-1.

Antigen specificity for these receptors is unknown. The library was made from cDNA and included unique molecular identifiers. In TCRdb, the PCR reads were re-called with MiXCR into one record per CDR3 protein. The sample includes 350,000 to 500,000 distinct CDR3 sequences, about 39% of them seen just once. Sequenced sample: blood. The receptors were sampled from a girl aged 2-10 years with multiple sclerosis.

This sequence joins TRBV5-5 and TRBJ1-4; no clear D. Trimming stripped 4 bases from V and 10 bases from J, with 8 bases between. Germline CDR1 and CDR2: SGHKS and YYEKEE (reference sequence). The CDR3 has 11 residues. The CDR3 DNA reads as TGTGCCAGCAGCAACACTCTAAAACTGTTTTTT. This codes for CASSNTLKLFF. Full variable domain (rest looked up from reference TRBV5-5 and TRBJ1-4): DAGVTQSPTHLIKTRGQQVTLRCSPISGHKSVSWYQQVLGQGPQFIFQYYEKEERGRGNFPDRFSARQFPNYSSELNVNALLLGDSALYLCASSNTLKLFFGSGTQLSVL.

This rearrangement joins TRBV12-3 or TRBV12-4 to TRBJ1-1; D perhaps matches TRBD1 (6 bases). The CDR3 spans 14 residues. Trimming stripped 7 bases from V and 5 bases from J, with 17 bases between. CDR3 in DNA: TGTGCCAGCACCTTAACTCGAGGGGGAACTGAAGCTTTCTTT. This translates into CASTLTRGGTEAFF.

V gene TRBV6-5 combines with J gene TRBJ1-2; D is uncertain. Germline CDR1 MNHEY, CDR2 SVGAGI. The CDR3 spans 15 residues. Trimming pared 0 bases from V and 1 base from J, leaving 9 bases between. CDR3 bases: TGTGCCAGCAGTTACTCGGGCACTGTTAACTATGGCTACACCTTC. Amino acids: CASSYSGTVNYGYTF.

The genes are TRBV20-1 and TRBJ2-7; D is ambiguous. V lost 2 bases, J lost 0 bases, and 2 bases lay in between. The CDR3 sequence is 11 residues long. Germline CDR1 DFQATT, CDR2 SNEGSKA (reference sequence). The CDR3 coding sequence is TGCAGTGCTAGAACCTCCTACGAGCAGTACTTC. Translating gives CSARTSYEQYF.

In this sample, this clonotype turned up a few times. The V and J genes are TRBV6-4 and TRBJ2-1; D is unclear. V dropped 0 bases and J dropped 6 bases, with 15 bases sitting between them. Germline V gene lookup returns CDR1 MRHNA and CDR2 SNTAGT. The CDR3 is 16 amino acids. This chain's CDR3 is CASSDSILLPPNEQFF. The DNA of the CDR3 is TGTGCCAGCAGTGACTCGATCCTTCTCCCCCCCAATGAGCAGTTCTTC.

The V call is TRBV5-1, the J call TRBJ2-4; 10 bases line up with TRBD2. CDR3 length equals 17 residues. Germline-derived CDR1 and CDR2 are SGHRS and YFSETQ. V lost 5 bases and J lost 1; bases outside the gene matches: 9. The CDR3 is CASSASGGAAAKNIQYF. As DNA, the CDR3 is TGCGCCAGCAGTGCCAGCGGGGGGGCCGCGGCCAAAAACATTCAGTACTTC.

Only a few counts were recorded for this clonotype. J is TRBJ2-3 and V is TRBV5-1; D ambiguous. The CDR3 sequence is 12 residues long. Germline loops: CDR1 SGHRS, CDR2 YFSETQ. The V gene lost 7 bases and the J gene lost 10 bases, with 16 bases spanning the gap. CDR3 amino acids: CASSLPPRPQYF. The CDR3 DNA is TGCGCCAGCTCCTTACCTCCTCGACCGCAGTATTTT.

This chain connects TRBV20-1 to TRBJ1-5, with D tentatively TRBD1 (6 bases). Trimming took 1 base from V and 5 from J, leaving 15 bases between them. The CDR3 is made up of 15 amino acids. Germline CDR1 is DFQATT and CDR2 is SNEGSKA (reference sequence). DNA for the CDR3: TGCAGTGCTAGAGGAAGGTGGGGGGCTGATCAGCCCCAGCATTTT. It codes for CSARGRWGADQPQHF.

This clonotype occurred many times. The chain recombines TRBV12-3 or TRBV12-4 with TRBJ2-7, with D possibly TRBD1 on 6 matching bases. Trimming took off 7 bases at V and 3 bases at J, with 13 bases between the two ends. This CDR3 contains 13 residues. The CDR3 DNA follows: TGTGCCAGCACCCCGGGACACCTCTACGAGCAGTACTTC. Translated, it gives CASTPGHLYEQYF.

The chain employs TRBV7-3 and TRBJ2-3; D unresolved. V lost 0 bases and J lost 3, with 10 bases in between. Germline V gene lookup returns CDR1 SGHTA and CDR2 FQGTGA. The CDR3 has 15 amino acids. The CDR3 region is CASSLTGVKTDTQYF. CDR3 sequence (DNA): TGTGCCAGCAGCTTAACTGGGGTAAAGACAGATACGCAGTATTTT.

This clonotype showed up just a few times. The junction departs from germline at one end; a sequencing error may be responsible. This sequence joins TRBV15 and TRBJ1-2; 8 bases are a match to TRBD1. The germline gives CDR1 LNHNV, CDR2 YYDKDF (reference sequence). The CDR3 is made up of 16 amino acids. The CDR3 DNA is TGTGCCACCAGCACTGGCCCACAGGGGGGGTCTGGTGGCTATACCTTC. Its protein product is CATSTGPQGGSGGYTF.

This rearrangement joins TRBV6-6 to TRBJ2-3, with D possibly matching TRBD1 (6 bases). The CDR3 is 16 residues long. The V end was cut by 0 bases, the J end by 2 bases, with 12 bases between. Looked up from germline, CDR1 is MNHNY and CDR2 is SVGAGI (reference sequence). CDR3: CASSYSKQGNTDTQYF. The CDR3 DNA reads as TGTGCCAGCAGTTACTCGAAACAGGGTAACACAGATACGCAGTATTTT.

The genes are TRBV4-3 and TRBJ2-4; TRBD2 might be the D (5 bases). The DNA end lines up better with TRBJ2-7; the J call may be wrong. The germline gives CDR1 LGHNA, CDR2 YSLEER. The CDR3 is 15 amino acids. The CDR3 is CASSQEWVAGYEQYF. As DNA, the CDR3 is TGCGCCAGCAGCCAAGAGTGGGTTGCGGGCTACGAGCAGTACTTC.

The rearrangement links TRBV5-1 to TRBJ1-2, with D hard to call. Germline loops: CDR1 SGHRS, CDR2 YFSETQ. V lost 4 bases and J lost 3, with 16 bases in between. The CDR3 runs 15 residues. The CDR3 spells CASSPARLKDYGYTF. The CDR3 DNA follows: TGCGCCAGCAGCCCGGCCAGGTTGAAAGACTATGGCTACACCTTC.